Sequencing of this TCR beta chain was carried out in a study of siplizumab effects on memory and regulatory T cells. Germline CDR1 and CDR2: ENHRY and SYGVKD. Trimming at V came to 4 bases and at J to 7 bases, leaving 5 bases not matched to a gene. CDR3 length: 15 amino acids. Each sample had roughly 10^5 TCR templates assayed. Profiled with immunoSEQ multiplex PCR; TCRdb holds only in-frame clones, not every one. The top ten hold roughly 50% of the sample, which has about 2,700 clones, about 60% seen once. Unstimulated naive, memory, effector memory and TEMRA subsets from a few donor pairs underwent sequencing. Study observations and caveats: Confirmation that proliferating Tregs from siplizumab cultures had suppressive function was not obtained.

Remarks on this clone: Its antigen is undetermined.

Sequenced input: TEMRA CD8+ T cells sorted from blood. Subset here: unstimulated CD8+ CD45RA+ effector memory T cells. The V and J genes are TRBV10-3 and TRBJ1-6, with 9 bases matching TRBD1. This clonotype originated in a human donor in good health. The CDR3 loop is CAISGSGQGNSPLHF. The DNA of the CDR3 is TGTGCCATCAGTGGCTCCGGACAGGGGAATTCACCCCTCCACTTT.